This T cell receptor beta chain was sequenced for a study of siplizumab effects on memory and regulatory T cells. Using a few donor pairs, the authors sequenced unstimulated naive, memory, effector memory and TEMRA subsets. V lost 5 bases and J lost 4; bases outside the gene matches: 18. CDR3 length equals 17 residues. Germline V lookup: CDR1 SQVTM, CDR2 ANQGSEA. Whole-study results and caveats: The suppressive capacity of proliferating Tregs from siplizumab cultures remained unconfirmed. Naive T cells, seemingly more diverse than memory cells, seemed major alloresponse contributors.

The data were produced by immunoSEQ multiplex PCR, yet TCRdb's version contains in-frame clones alone and is incomplete. The sample includes about 50,000 clones, nearly 98% of them seen just once. On this clone itself: Its antigen is undetermined.

The source of this sequence is a human donor in good health. The rearrangement links TRBV29-1 to TRBJ1-2, with 8 bases aligning to TRBD1. The source material was naive CD4+ T cells sorted from blood. The CDR3 region is CSVLHRTEGTGFYGYTF. The CDR3 region has the DNA TGCAGCGTTCTCCATCGGACGGAGGGGACAGGCTTCTATGGCTACACCTTC.